The TCR beta chain described here comes from a study of blood T cell repertoires in COVID-19. This CDR3 region has 15 residues. In germline, CDR1 is KGHSH, CDR2 LQKENI. V lost 4 bases to trimming and J lost 4 bases, with 17 bases between them. Patients in Seattle were enrolled during active infection, then followed longitudinally. Using immunoSEQ multiplex PCR, the repertoire was profiled, and TCRdb retains in-frame clones only, with some absent. The sample has about 130,000 clones, 85% to 90% seen once. Input material: peripheral blood. This chain connects TRBV18 to TRBJ2-7; a possible D gene is TRBD2 (5 bases). The origin of this receptor is an elderly woman with COVID-19, enrolled during active disease. CDR3 coding DNA: TGTGCCAGCTCACAAAGCGGTCTTGACGGGTACGAGCAGTACTTC. It is translated as CASSQSGLDGYEQYF.